This T cell receptor beta chain is drawn from a study of T cell repertoires in cytomegalovirus infection. Using its own MiXCR run on the reads, TCRdb lists one record per CDR3 protein. The data hold fewer than 250,000 distinct CDR3 sequences, with 20% to 25% observed a single time. V was cut by 1 base and J by 8 bases, with 14 bases left in between. This CDR3 is built from 14 residues. Per germline, CDR1 SGHVS and CDR2 FQNEAQ. The sample holds a few counts of this clonotype. This TCR was recovered from a human donor in good health (CMV status not recorded). Some clones in this sample may be carry-over from other donors' samples. This sequence joins TRBV7-8 and TRBJ1-2; weak D call: TRBD1 (6 bases). Material: CD8+ T cells from PBMCs. The CDR3 sequence: CASSLVGGALGYTF. CDR3 coding DNA: TGTGCCAGCAGCTTAGTGGGGGGCGCGTTGGGCTACACCTTC.